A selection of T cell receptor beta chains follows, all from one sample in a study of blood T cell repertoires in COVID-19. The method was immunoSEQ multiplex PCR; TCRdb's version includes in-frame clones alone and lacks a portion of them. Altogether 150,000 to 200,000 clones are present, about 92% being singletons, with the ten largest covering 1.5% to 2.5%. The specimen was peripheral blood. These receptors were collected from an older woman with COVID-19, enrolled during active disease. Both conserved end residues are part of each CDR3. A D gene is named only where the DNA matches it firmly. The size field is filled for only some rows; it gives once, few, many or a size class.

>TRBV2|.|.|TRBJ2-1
CIGVNSYNEQFF
TGTATCGGGGTCAACTCCTACAATGAGCAGTTCTTC
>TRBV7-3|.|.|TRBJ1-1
CASSPGGDTEAFF
TGTGCCAGCAGCCCCGGGGGGGACACTGAAGCTTTCTTT
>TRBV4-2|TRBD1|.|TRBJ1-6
CASSAGQGNSPLHF
TGTGCCAGCAGCGCGGGACAGGGCAATTCACCCCTCCACTTT
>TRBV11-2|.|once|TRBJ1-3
CASSLAKGNTIYF
TGTGCCAGCAGCTTAGCTAAAGGAAACACCATATATTTT
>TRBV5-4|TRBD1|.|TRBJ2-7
CASSLRETGGYEQYF
TGTGCCAGCAGCTTGAGGGAGACAGGGGGGTACGAGCAGTACTTC
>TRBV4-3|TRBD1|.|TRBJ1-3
CASSQQQGAGNTIYF
TGCGCCAGCAGCCAACAACAGGGGGCTGGAAACACCATATATTTT
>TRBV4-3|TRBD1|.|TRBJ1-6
CASSQEQGADSPLHF
TGCGCCAGCAGCCAAGAACAGGGGGCGGATTCACCCCTCCACTTT
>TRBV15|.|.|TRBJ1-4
CATRGLSNNEKLFF
TGTGCCACCAGGGGGCTAAGTAATAATGAAAAACTGTTTTTT
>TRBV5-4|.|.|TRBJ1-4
CASSTDIATNEKLFF
TGTGCCAGCAGTACGGACATTGCAACTAATGAAAAACTGTTTTTT
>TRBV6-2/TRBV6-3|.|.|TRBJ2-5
CASSRQPSAGTQYF
TGTGCCAGCAGTCGGCAACCATCGGCGGGTACCCAGTACTTC
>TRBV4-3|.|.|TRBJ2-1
CASSQGHGRVMGRNEQFF
TGCGCCAGCAGCCAAGGACATGGAAGGGTCATGGGGAGAAATGAGCAGTTCTTC
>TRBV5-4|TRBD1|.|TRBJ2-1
CASSTQGARDEQFF
TGTGCCAGCAGCACCCAGGGGGCGCGGGATGAGCAGTTCTTC
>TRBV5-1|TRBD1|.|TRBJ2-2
CASSLRGTGDTGELFF
TGCGCCAGCAGCTTAAGGGGGACAGGGGACACCGGGGAGCTGTTTTTT
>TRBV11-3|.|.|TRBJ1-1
CASSSDRRTEAFF
TGTGCCAGCAGCTCCGACAGGAGGACTGAAGCTTTCTTT
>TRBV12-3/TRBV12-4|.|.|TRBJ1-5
CASSLHGTQHF
TGTGCCAGCAGCCTCCACGGGACCCAGCATTTT
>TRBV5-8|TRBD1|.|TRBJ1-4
CASSFVGTGKTNEKLFF
TGTGCCAGCAGCTTCGTTGGGACAGGGAAAACTAATGAAAAACTGTTTTTT
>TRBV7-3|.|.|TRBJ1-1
CASSSRGGDTEAFF
TGTGCCAGCAGCTCGCGGGGTGGGGACACTGAAGCTTTCTTT
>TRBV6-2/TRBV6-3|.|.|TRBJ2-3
CASSYSPRRTDTQYF
TGTGCCAGCAGTTACTCCCCCCGGAGGACAGATACGCAGTATTTT
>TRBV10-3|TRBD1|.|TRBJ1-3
CAISERQGAANTIYF
TGTGCCATCAGTGAAAGGCAGGGGGCGGCAAACACCATATATTTT
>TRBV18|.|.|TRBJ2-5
CASSPRSTAQETQYF
TGTGCCAGCTCACCTCGTAGTACAGCTCAAGAGACCCAGTACTTC
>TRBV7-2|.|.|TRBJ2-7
CASSLLTGASYEQYF
TGTGCCAGCAGCTTACTTACAGGAGCCTCCTACGAGCAGTACTTC
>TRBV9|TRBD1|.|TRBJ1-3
CASSVLSQGAGNTIYF
TGTGCCAGCAGCGTCCTCAGTCAGGGGGCGGGAAACACCATATATTTT
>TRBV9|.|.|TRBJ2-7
CASSVDGSSYEQYF
TGTGCCAGCAGCGTAGACGGGAGCTCCTACGAGCAGTACTTC
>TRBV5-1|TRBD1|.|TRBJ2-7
CASSSRTGGDGYEQYF
TGCGCCAGCAGCTCTCGGACAGGGGGCGATGGGTACGAGCAGTACTTC
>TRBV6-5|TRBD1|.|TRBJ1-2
CATTDYRQGYYGYTF
TGTGCCACCACAGATTACAGACAGGGCTACTATGGCTACACCTTC
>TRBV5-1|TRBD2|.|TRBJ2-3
CASSAEVLAGGPTVSDTQYF
TGCGCCAGCAGCGCAGAGGTACTAGCGGGGGGGCCTACGGTTTCGGATACGCAGTATTTT
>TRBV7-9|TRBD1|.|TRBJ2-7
CASSLTGAIYEQYF
TGTGCCAGCAGCCTTACAGGGGCAATCTACGAGCAGTACTTC
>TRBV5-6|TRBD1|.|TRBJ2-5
CASSLYLTGGHQETQYF
TGTGCCAGCAGCTTGTATTTGACAGGGGGCCACCAAGAGACCCAGTACTTC
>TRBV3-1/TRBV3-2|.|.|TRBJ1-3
CASRQGPSGNTIYF
TGTGCCAGCAGGCAAGGGCCCTCTGGAAACACCATATATTTT